This TCR beta chain emerged from a study of shared clonotypes between healthy human individuals. An approximately 210 ng quantity of DNA, 32,000 or so T cell genomes, went into the sorted-subset replicate PCRs. The data were produced by immunoSEQ multiplex PCR, yet TCRdb's version contains in-frame clones alone and is incomplete. The table shows about 1.1 million clones, with 60% to 85% occurring only once. At least ten counts were recorded for this clone. Trimming at V came to 6 bases and at J to 3 bases, leaving 2 bases not matched to a gene. Germline CDR1 MNHNY, CDR2 SVGAGI (reference sequence). The CDR3 spans 13 residues.

The rearrangement links TRBV6-6 to TRBJ2-7; TRBD1 matches at 10 bases. The source of this sequence is a man between 18 and 29 years old in good health. Some clones in this sample may be carry-over from other donors' samples. Material for sequencing was memory CD4+ T cells from PBMCs. Regarding subset: CD45RA-negative fraction. CDR3 DNA sequence: TGTGCCAGCAGAGGGACAGGGGACTACGAGCAGTACTTC. Its protein product is CASRGTGDYEQYF.